The T cell receptor beta chain described here comes from a study of blood T cell repertoires in COVID-19. For the study at large: Sites in the United States, Italy and Spain provided acute and convalescent COVID-19 samples. The analysed material was cDNA or gDNA that came from T cells, B-cell-depleted T cells, or PBMCs.

Per the germline V gene, CDR1 is LNHDA and CDR2 is SQIVND (reference sequence). V shed 3 bases and J shed 4 bases, with 6 bases lying between them. The CDR3 is 12 amino acids. As originally analysed: Scientists estimated how many nucleated cells there were by amplifying reference gene primers. The method was immunoSEQ multiplex PCR; TCRdb's version includes in-frame clones alone and lacks a portion of them. From that table come the V and J calls and clone size; the DNA was used to work out D and trimming. The sample holds 200,000 to 300,000 clones; 70% to 90% are singletons and the top ten take under 4.5%.

Sequencing was carried out using peripheral blood. The chain has TRBV19 and TRBJ1-1; no reliable D call. This receptor was identified in a man aged 50 to 60 with acute or convalescent COVID-19. The CDR3 loop reads CASSMAGTEAFF. In DNA form, the CDR3 reads TGTGCCAGTAGTATGGCAGGCACTGAAGCTTTCTTT.